Listed below are T cell receptor beta chains from one sample, sequenced in a study of CD8 T cells in Susac syndrome. A single record per CDR3 protein comes from TCRdb applying MiXCR to the immunoSEQ multiplex PCR reads. The top ten clones hold 0.25% to 0.3% of a sample with more than 100,000 distinct CDR3 sequences, roughly 94% of them seen once. Specimen: CD8+ T cells from PBMCs. The receptor set was obtained from a human donor with Susac syndrome. The CDR3 runs from the conserved cysteine through the conserved F or W. A D gene is named only where the DNA matches it firmly. Clone size, where shown, is once, few, many, or a class for clones that have expanded.

J,D,V,size,CDR3,DNA
TRBJ2-3,TRBD2,TRBV4-1,-,CASSQVKRGTDTQYF,TGCGCCAGCAGCCAAGTCAAGCGGGGGACAGATACGCAGTATTTT
TRBJ2-7,TRBD2,TRBV7-8,-,CASSQGLAGYEQYF,TGTGCCAGCAGCCAGGGACTAGCGGGCTACGAGCAGTACTTC
TRBJ2-2,-,TRBV25-1,once,CASSAGPYTGELFF,TGTGCCAGCAGTGCGGGGCCATACACCGGGGAGCTGTTTTTT
TRBJ1-2,-,TRBV11-2,once,CASSLGRQEWYGYTF,TGTGCCAGCAGCTTAGGACGACAGGAGTGGTATGGCTACACCTTC
TRBJ2-5,-,TRBV6-6,-,CAAVGGWGNQYF,TGTGCCGCGGTTGGGGGTTGGGGTAACCAGTACTTC
TRBJ1-1,TRBD1,TRBV20-1,-,CSAGTGGAFF,TGCAGTGCTGGAACAGGGGGAGCTTTCTTT
TRBJ2-7,-,TRBV9,-,CASSAGLEREQYF,TGTGCCAGCAGCGCCGGACTGGAGCGCGAGCAGTACTTC
TRBJ2-2,-,TRBV29-1,-,CSVLPGSRGFDTGELFF,TGCAGCGTTCTCCCCGGGTCCCGAGGGTTCGACACCGGGGAGCTGTTTTTT
TRBJ1-1,-,TRBV29-1,-,CSVVSTLNTEAFF,TGCAGCGTTGTATCGACGCTGAACACTGAAGCTTTCTTT
TRBJ2-1,TRBD2,TRBV29-1,-,CSVDPTSGGQSSYNEQFF,TGCAGCGTTGACCCGACTAGCGGGGGCCAGAGCTCCTACAATGAGCAGTTCTTC
TRBJ2-7,TRBD2,TRBV11-2,-,CASSLIREAHEQYF,TGTGCCAGCAGCCTTATCCGGGAGGCCCACGAGCAGTACTTC
TRBJ2-1,-,TRBV11-2,-,CASSLDPLRGSSYNEQFF,TGTGCCAGCAGCTTAGATCCCCTCCGGGGGAGCTCCTACAATGAGCAGTTCTTC
TRBJ2-7,TRBD1,TRBV29-1,-,CSVEGIGDRGYEQYF,TGCAGCGTTGAAGGGATAGGGGACAGGGGCTACGAGCAGTACTTC
TRBJ1-2,-,TRBV29-1,-,CSVNKQGRGRYGYTF,TGCAGCGTCAACAAACAGGGTAGGGGCCGCTATGGCTACACCTTC